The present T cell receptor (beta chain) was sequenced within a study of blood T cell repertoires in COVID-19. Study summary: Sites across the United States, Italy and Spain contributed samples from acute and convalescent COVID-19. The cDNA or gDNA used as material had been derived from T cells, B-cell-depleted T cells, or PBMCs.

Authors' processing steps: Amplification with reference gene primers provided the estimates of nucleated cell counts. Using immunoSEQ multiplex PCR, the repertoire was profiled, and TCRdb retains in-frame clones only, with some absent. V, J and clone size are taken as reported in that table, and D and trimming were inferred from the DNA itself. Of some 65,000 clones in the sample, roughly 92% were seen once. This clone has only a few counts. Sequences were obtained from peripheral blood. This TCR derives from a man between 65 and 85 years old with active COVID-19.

The CDR3 DNA sequence: TGTGCCAGCAGAGGGACGGGACAGGCTAGCACTGAAGCTTTCTTT. Protein: CASRGTGQASTEAFF. The V call is TRBV6-6, the J call TRBJ1-1, with 8 bases aligning to TRBD1. Germline V gene data show CDR1 as MNHNY and CDR2 as SVGAGI (reference sequence). V was pared by 6 bases and J by 4 bases, with 10 bases of the junction left unmatched. The CDR3 is 15 residues long.